The present T cell receptor beta chain was sequenced within a study of CD8 T cells in Susac syndrome. Study-level findings and limits: The study acknowledged a relatively small number of individuals in its TCR sequencing and HLA analysis.

The study sequenced TCR beta in blood CD8+ and CD4+ T cells. The controls were healthy donors who were matched for age and sex. RNA amounts of 0.5 to 1 ug underwent reverse transcription with random hexamers. With immunoSEQ multiplex PCR, TCR beta CDR3 was amplified across 54 Vbeta and 13 Jbeta. TCRdb recomputed calls from the immunoSEQ multiplex PCR reads with MiXCR, one row per CDR3 protein. The data show approximately 190,000 distinct CDR3 sequences, over 85% seen once. Trimming removed 4 bases from V and 7 bases from J, with 20 bases in between. The length of the CDR3 is 15 residues. The germline V gene encodes CDR1 SGDLS and CDR2 YYNGEE. Regarding this clonotype: Its antigen is still unknown.

Sample: CD4+ T cells from PBMCs. J is TRBJ2-5 and V is TRBV9; D is perhaps TRBD1 (7 bases). The receptor was derived from a human donor in good health. CDR3 sequence (DNA): TGTGCCAGCAGCCCCCCTCGGGACTGGACAGGGACCCAGTACTTC. Translated: CASSPPRDWTGTQYF. Supplemented by reference TRBV9 and TRBJ2-5, the full variable domain reads DSGVTQTPKHLITATGQRVTLRCSPRSGDLSVYWYQQSLDQGLQFLIQYYNGEERAKGNILERFSAQQFPDLHSELNLSSLELGDSALYFCASSPPRDWTGTQYFGPGTRLLVL.